Presented here are 9 T cell receptor beta chains from one specimen sequenced in a study of T cell responses to AZD1222 COVID-19 vaccine. TCRdb's copy holds only in-frame clones and misses some; the assay was immunoSEQ multiplex PCR. The sample shows approximately 140,000 clones, around 86% of them seen only once. The sequencing here drew on peripheral blood, taken on day 0 of MenACWY control vaccination. The receptors come from an adult in good health.

The V and J genes are TRBV3-1 (or the pseudogene TRBV3-2) and TRBJ2-5, with 11 positions matching TRBD1. There are 19 residues in the CDR3. From germline, CDR1 is LGHDT and CDR2 YNNKEL (reference sequence). V lost 1 base, J lost 5 bases, and 15 bases stayed unmatched. In DNA, the CDR3 is TGTGCCAGCAGCCAAGGAGGAAGGACAGGGGGCGCGAGGTGGGAGACCCAGTACTTC. Its translation: CASSQGGRTGGARWETQYF.

The genes are TRBV15 and TRBJ1-6; D is unclear. This CDR3 comprises 12 residues. Germline CDR1 LNHNV, CDR2 YYDKDF (reference sequence). The ends were cut back, 0 bases at V and 14 bases at J, with 8 bases in the middle. The CDR3 loop is CATSRDSSTLHF. In nucleotides, the CDR3 is TGTGCCACCAGCAGAGATAGTTCGACCCTCCACTTT.

The rearrangement uses TRBV6-1 and TRBJ2-1; 7 positions match TRBD2. CDR3 length: 16 amino acids. Germline V CDR1 and CDR2: MNHNS, SASEGT. With V trimmed by 2 bases and J by 9 bases, 13 bases remained unmatched. DNA of the CDR3: TGTGCCAGCAGTGAACGTAGGGAGCGGGGTCAAGGTGAGCAGTTCTTC. Protein sequence: CASSERRERGQGEQFF.

The chain joins TRBV11-2 to TRBJ2-5; D not resolved. The length of the CDR3 is 14 residues. The V and J ends lost 0 bases and 1 base respectively, with 6 bases between them. Germline V gives CDR1 SGHAT, CDR2 FQNNGV. The CDR3 DNA is TGTGCCAGCAGCTTAGAAACGCTCCAAGAGACCCAGTACTTC. This sequence encodes CASSLETLQETQYF.

V gene TRBV19 combines with J gene TRBJ2-1; maybe TRBD1 (5 bases). V was shortened by 0 bases and J by 9 bases, with 15 bases between the two germline ends. The CDR3 runs 15 residues. CDR1 is LNHDA and CDR2 is SQIVND in the germline V gene (reference sequence). The CDR3 bases are TGTGCCAGTAGTATAGAGGGGCCAAAAACCAGTGAGCAGTTCTTC. The encoded protein is CASSIEGPKTSEQFF.

The V call is TRBV2, the J call TRBJ1-3; 7 bases are shared with TRBD1. V was clipped by 6 bases and J by 4 bases; unmatched bases: 9. Germline values: CDR1 SNHLY, CDR2 FYNNEI. The length of the CDR3 is 15 residues. The CDR3 DNA follows: TGTGCCAGCAGACAAACGACAGGGCTCGGAAACACCATATATTTT. Encoded protein: CASRQTTGLGNTIYF.

The chain uses TRBV19 and TRBJ1-3; unclear D gene. V was cut by 6 bases and J by 0 bases, with 18 bases left in between. Per the germline V gene, CDR1 is LNHDA and CDR2 is SQIVND (reference sequence). This CDR3 spans 17 amino acids. The CDR3 DNA sequence: TGTGCCAGTAGCCGCCAGGCGGGCAGTCGCTCTGGAAACACCATATATTTT. Its translation: CASSRQAGSRSGNTIYF. Drawing the rest from reference TRBV19 and TRBJ1-3, the complete variable domain is DGGITQSPKYLFRKEGQNVTLSCEQNLNHDAMYWYRQDPGQGLRLIYYSQIVNDFQKGDIAEGYSVSREKKESFPLTVTSAQKNPTAFYLCASSRQAGSRSGNTIYFGEGSWLTVV.

The sample holds a few counts of this clone. The chain has TRBV19 and TRBJ1-3; D unclear. V was pared by 1 base and J by 3 bases, with 7 bases between. The CDR3 has 14 amino acids. Germline CDR1 reads LNHDA; CDR2 reads SQIVND (reference sequence). This CDR3 is CASSIAGNGNTIYF. As DNA, the CDR3 is TGTGCCAGTAGTATAGCGGGAAATGGAAACACCATATATTTT.

CDR3 in DNA: TGTGCCAGCAGCCCAGGGGGATATCAGCCCCAGCATTTT. It codes for CASSPGGYQPQHF. This chain connects TRBV12-3 or TRBV12-4 to TRBJ1-5; 7 bases are a match to TRBD1. The ends lost 6 bases at V and 5 bases at J; junction bases unmatched: 4. The CDR3 covers 13 residues.